These 21 T cell receptor beta chains were sequenced from one sample in a study of control samples from healthy donors and cancer patients. The table came from immunoSEQ multiplex PCR; TCRdb's copy has only in-frame clones and leaves some out. The data contain approximately 150,000 clones, 91% of them seen just once; the ten biggest clones take up more than 3%. Sequencing was carried out using blood. Receptors were obtained from a man younger than 45 in good health.

The rearrangement uses TRBV9 and TRBJ1-2; no clear D. V was trimmed by 4 bases and J by 7 bases, leaving 11 bases between them. The CDR3 is 12 residues long. The germline V gene has CDR1 SGDLS and CDR2 YYNGEE. In DNA, the CDR3 is TGTGCCAGCAGCCCCCCATCTAGTGGCTACACCTTC. Its translation: CASSPPSSGYTF.

The count of this clone is one. The chain links TRBV11-2 to TRBJ1-1; D is perhaps TRBD1 (5 bases). CDR3 length equals 15 residues. The V end lost 5 bases, the J end lost 4 bases, and 17 bases lay between the germline ends. Germline lookup yields CDR1 SGHAT and CDR2 FQNNGV. CDR3 sequence: CASSPVLGTSTEAFF. For the CDR3, the DNA is TGTGCCAGCAGCCCGGTTCTGGGGACGAGCACTGAAGCTTTCTTT.

The V call is TRBV2, the J call TRBJ1-1; no clear D gene. Deletions cut 7 bases from V and 3 bases from J, with 12 bases between. The CDR3 length is 13 residues. The V gene's germline CDR1 is SNHLY and CDR2 FYNNEI. The CDR3 loop reads CASTGLSYTEAFF. CDR3 bases: TGTGCCAGCACTGGGCTCTCTTACACTGAAGCTTTCTTT.

The chain employs TRBV11-2 and TRBJ1-1, with D possibly matching TRBD1 (5 bases). Trimming stripped 7 bases from V and 4 bases from J, with 13 bases between. Germline-derived CDR1 and CDR2 are SGHAT and FQNNGV. The CDR3 has 13 residues. The CDR3 spells CASIKGRGTEAFF. CDR3 sequence (DNA): TGTGCCAGCATTAAGGGAAGGGGCACTGAAGCTTTCTTT. The full variable domain, its missing parts supplied by reference TRBV11-2 and TRBJ1-1, is EAGVAQSPRYKIIEKRQSVAFWCNPISGHATLYWYQQILGQGPKLLIQFQNNGVVDDSQLPKDRFSAERLKGVDSTLKIQPAKLEDSAVYLCASIKGRGTEAFFGQGTRLTVV.

This chain links TRBV27 with TRBJ1-1; 9 nucleotides line up with TRBD1. The CDR3 length is 12 residues. Trimming removed 5 bases from V and 6 bases from J; junction bases left unmatched: 1. Germline V CDR1 and CDR2: MNHEY, SMNVEV (reference sequence). CDR3 amino acids: CASSTGGSEAFF. The CDR3 bases are TGTGCCAGCAGTACAGGGGGCTCTGAAGCTTTCTTT.

In nucleotides, the CDR3 is TGTGCCAGCAGCCAGCACTCAGGGACGGACAATCAGCCCCAGCATTTT. Its translation is CASSQHSGTDNQPQHF. The chain is built from TRBV28 and TRBJ1-5, with a tentative D call TRBD1 (5 bases). Germline loops: CDR1 MDHEN, CDR2 SYDVKM. This CDR3 spans 16 amino acids. V was clipped by 6 bases and J by 3 bases, with 18 bases between them.

The CDR3 loop reads CASSFSPYPSGGADTQYF. The CDR3 DNA follows: TGTGCCAGCAGTTTCAGCCCTTATCCTAGCGGGGGTGCAGATACGCAGTATTTT. The J gene is TRBJ2-3, the V gene TRBV28, with 10 bases identical to TRBD2. Germline CDR1 and CDR2: MDHEN and SYDVKM. The V gene end was trimmed by 3 bases and the J gene end by 4 bases; junction bases not matched to a gene: 13. This CDR3 region has 18 residues.

The chain is built from TRBV7-8 and TRBJ2-1; D gene unclear. The CDR3 is 15 residues long. V dropped 1 base and J dropped 5 bases, with 12 bases sitting between them. CDR1 SGHVS and CDR2 FQNEAQ come from the germline V gene. This CDR3 reads CASSLGSMGNNEQFF. CDR3 nucleotide sequence: TGTGCCAGCAGCTTAGGTTCAATGGGGAACAATGAGCAGTTCTTC.

This clone was seen a single time. The rearrangement uses TRBV10-2 and TRBJ1-4; TRBD1 agrees at 9 bases. The germline V gene has CDR1 WSHSY and CDR2 SAAADI. This CDR3 is 18 amino acids long. V shed 2 bases, J shed 0 bases, and the junction held 7 bases outside the gene matches. CDR3 sequence reads: CASSEKGQGYATNEKLFF. For the CDR3, the DNA is TGCGCCAGCAGTGAGAAGGGACAGGGTTATGCAACTAATGAAAAACTGTTTTTT.

The chain is built from TRBV7-3 and TRBJ2-7; TRBD1 is a possible D gene (6 bases). CDR3 size: 13 residues. Germline V CDR1 and CDR2: SGHTA, FQGTGA. V was pared by 5 bases and J by 0 bases, with 8 bases between. CDR3 residues: CASSPDSSYEQYF. CDR3 nucleotide sequence: TGTGCCAGCAGCCCGGACAGCTCCTACGAGCAGTACTTC.

The CDR3 DNA sequence: TGTGCCAGCAGTGATCTCTTTGGCTACACCTTC. It codes for CASSDLFGYTF. The chain couples TRBV2 to TRBJ1-2; D ambiguous. Deletions cut 3 bases from V and 7 bases from J, with 6 bases between. The germline V gene encodes CDR1 SNHLY and CDR2 FYNNEI. CDR3 size: 11 residues.

This clone was seen only once. The same CDR3 can be traced to other DNA sequences in this sample. The CDR3 region is CASSVDGHSYNEQFF. In DNA form, the CDR3 reads TGTGCCAGCAGCGTAGACGGTCACTCCTACAATGAGCAGTTCTTC. The chain recombines TRBV9 with TRBJ2-1, with D unresolved. Deletions cut 0 bases from V and 0 bases from J, with 7 bases between. Looked up from germline, CDR1 is SGDLS and CDR2 is YYNGEE. This CDR3 region has 15 residues. Combining the CDR3 with reference TRBV9 and TRBJ2-1 gives the whole variable domain DSGVTQTPKHLITATGQRVTLRCSPRSGDLSVYWYQQSLDQGLQFLIQYYNGEERAKGNILERFSAQQFPDLHSELNLSSLELGDSALYFCASSVDGHSYNEQFFGPGTRLTVL.

The V and J genes are TRBV11-2 and TRBJ2-5; no reliable D call. The CDR3 is 16 amino acids. V was pared by 1 base and J by 3 bases, with 15 bases between. Germline-derived CDR1 and CDR2 are SGHAT and FQNNGV. In DNA, the CDR3 is TGTGCCAGCAGCTTAGGCCAGAAAGGATGGGAAGAGACCCAGTACTTC. Encoded protein: CASSLGQKGWEETQYF.

This clone occurred a few times. The chain has TRBV6-5 and TRBJ1-5; TRBD1 might be the D (6 bases). This CDR3 spans 13 amino acids. Germline lookup yields CDR1 MNHEY and CDR2 SVGAGI. The CDR3 sequence is CAIGTLSNQPQHF. CDR3 coding DNA: TGTGCTATCGGGACACTTAGCAATCAGCCCCAGCATTTT.

The V call is TRBV7-7, the J call TRBJ2-1, with D possibly matching TRBD1 (6 bases). From germline, CDR1 is SSHAT and CDR2 FNYEAQ (reference sequence). The CDR3 totals 15 residues. The germline V and J ends were trimmed by 6 bases and 4 bases, with 16 bases remaining between them. Written as DNA, the CDR3 is TGTGCCAGCAGTTCATCGGGACACCCTTACAATGAGCAGTTCTTC. It specifies CASSSSGHPYNEQFF.

This clone was recorded once. This chain joins TRBV9 and TRBJ2-3, with TRBD2 matching over 8 bases. Per germline, CDR1 SGDLS and CDR2 YYNGEE. With 4 bases clipped from V and 2 bases from J, the junction kept 15 bases outside the gene matches. The CDR3 extends over 18 amino acids. The chain's CDR3 is CASSPRGGANPNTDTQYF. The CDR3 nucleotides are TGTGCCAGCAGCCCCCGGGGGGGGGCGAATCCAAACACAGATACGCAGTATTTT.

This chain joins TRBV7-2 and TRBJ1-2; 8 bases are a match to TRBD1. Germline trimming cut 5 bases from V and 8 bases from J; bases unmatched to any gene: 7. Germline CDR1 reads SGHTA; CDR2 reads FQGNSA. There are 13 residues in the CDR3. CDR3 residues: CASSPEPGGGYTF. In DNA, the CDR3 is TGTGCCAGCAGCCCTGAGCCAGGGGGCGGCTACACCTTC.

This chain connects TRBV6-2 or TRBV6-3 to TRBJ2-7; D may be TRBD1 (5 bases). The CDR3 sequence is 13 residues long. V was cut by 5 bases and J by 1 base, with 9 bases left in between. Germline V gene sequence: CDR1 MNHEY, CDR2 SVGEGT. The CDR3 loop reads CASSTDSSYEQYF. The DNA for the CDR3 is TGTGCCAGCAGTACTGACAGTTCCTACGAGCAGTACTTC.

Details on this clone: This sample includes further DNA sequences coding for the same CDR3. The gene calls are TRBV9 and TRBJ2-1; D is ambiguous. In germline, CDR1 is SGDLS, CDR2 YYNGEE. This CDR3 has 11 amino acids. Trimming pared 0 bases from V and 9 bases from J, leaving 4 bases between. CDR3 amino acids: CASSVGGEQFF. In DNA, the CDR3 is TGTGCCAGCAGCGTAGGAGGTGAGCAGTTCTTC.

This chain connects TRBV27 to TRBJ1-6; TRBD1 matches at 9 bases. Trimming at V came to 6 bases and at J to 3 bases, leaving 3 bases not matched to a gene. This CDR3 has 15 residues. Germline V CDR1 and CDR2: MNHEY, SMNVEV (reference sequence). The CDR3 loop reads CASSTTGGYNSPLHF. The CDR3 bases are TGTGCCAGCAGCACGACAGGGGGCTATAATTCACCCCTCCACTTT.

This chain uses TRBV7-3 with TRBJ2-3, with TRBD2 matching over 15 bases. Germline V gives CDR1 SGHTA, CDR2 FQGTGA. The CDR3 extends over 16 amino acids. With V trimmed by 3 bases and J by 4 bases, 2 bases remained unmatched. This chain's CDR3 is CASSLGTSGGPDTQYF. The DNA for the CDR3 is TGTGCCAGCAGCTTGGGGACTAGCGGGGGGCCAGATACGCAGTATTTT. The whole variable domain, remainder taken from reference TRBV7-3 and TRBJ2-3, is GAGVSQTPSNKVTEKGKYVELRCDPISGHTALYWYRQSLGQGPEFLIYFQGTGAADDSGLPNDRFFAVRPEGSVSTLKIQRTERGDSAVYLCASSLGTSGGPDTQYFGPGTRLTVL.